This TCR beta chain was recovered during a study of cytomegalovirus exposure and HLA in healthy donors. The study's findings and limits: Three CMV-associated chains proved CMV antigen-specific in vitro. Altogether, 150 to 200 TCR beta chains were recorded as cytomegalovirus-associated. First-cohort TCR clusters were later found to tend to co-occur in the 120 or so validation repertoires.

With respect to this clone: Its antigen is unknown.

This CDR3 is built from 15 residues. Germline V gene data show CDR1 as SGHNT and CDR2 as YYREEE (reference sequence). V was clipped by 4 bases and J by 5 bases; unmatched bases: 4. Measured with immunoSEQ multiplex PCR; TCRdb has only the in-frame clones, and not every one. The table includes about 140,000 clones, almost 85% detected once. The TCR was taken from a young man in good health and CMV-seropositive. J is TRBJ2-2 and V is TRBV5-4; TRBD1 aligns across 11 bases. Sequenced material: PBMCs. The CDR3 DNA is TGTGCCAGCAGCGTGGACAGGGGGCGGACCGGGGAGCTGTTTTTT. This gives the protein CASSVDRGRTGELFF.